This T cell receptor beta chain originates from a study of early T cells in non-severe SARS-CoV-2 infection. Looking at the study overall: The input, bulk RNA from unsorted whole blood, was sequenced, and chains were unpaired. Study-wide findings and caveats: The matching step, a VDJdb search, favored anti-spike CD8 responses and missed private and CD4 specificities.

Unique molecular identifiers were added to individual cDNA molecules. TCRdb reanalysed the 5' RACE reads using MiXCR and keeps one entry per CDR3 protein. The sample records some 66,000 distinct CDR3 sequences, around 9% being singletons. In its sample, this clonotype was seen many times. Its antigen is undetermined. The TCR was taken from an adult who was a healthcare worker with PCR-confirmed SARS-CoV-2 infection or an uninfected control (not recorded which). The material sequenced was whole blood.

In DNA, the CDR3 is TGTGCCAGCAGTCCTGCCTCCGAGGGGCCCTACGAGCAGTACTTC. Its translation is CASSPASEGPYEQYF. V and J are TRBV7-2 and TRBJ2-7; D may match TRBD1 or TRBD2 (5 bases each). The CDR3 runs 15 residues. Trimming took 6 bases from V and 2 from J, leaving 17 bases between them. Per germline, CDR1 SGHTA and CDR2 FQGNSA.